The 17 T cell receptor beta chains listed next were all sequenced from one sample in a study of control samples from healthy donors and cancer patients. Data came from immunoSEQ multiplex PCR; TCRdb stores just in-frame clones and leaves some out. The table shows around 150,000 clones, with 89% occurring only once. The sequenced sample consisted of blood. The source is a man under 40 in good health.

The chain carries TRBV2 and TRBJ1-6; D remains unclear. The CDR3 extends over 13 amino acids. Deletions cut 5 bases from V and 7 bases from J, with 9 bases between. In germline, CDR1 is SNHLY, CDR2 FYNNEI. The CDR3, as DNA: TGTGCCAGCAGTAAAACTAGGAATTCACCCCTCCACTTT. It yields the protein CASSKTRNSPLHF.

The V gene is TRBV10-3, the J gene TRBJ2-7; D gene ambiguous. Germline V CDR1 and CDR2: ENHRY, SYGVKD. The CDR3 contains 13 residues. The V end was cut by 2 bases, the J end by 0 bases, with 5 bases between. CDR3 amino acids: CAISENNSYEQYF. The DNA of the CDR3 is TGTGCCATCAGTGAGAACAACTCCTACGAGCAGTACTTC.

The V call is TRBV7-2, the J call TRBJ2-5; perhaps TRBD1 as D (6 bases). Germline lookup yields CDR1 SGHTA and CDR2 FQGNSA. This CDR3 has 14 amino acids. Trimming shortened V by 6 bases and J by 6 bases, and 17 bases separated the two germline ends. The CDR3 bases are TGTGCCAGCAGACGGACAGCTGCGTCGCAGACCCAGTACTTC. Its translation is CASRRTAASQTQYF.

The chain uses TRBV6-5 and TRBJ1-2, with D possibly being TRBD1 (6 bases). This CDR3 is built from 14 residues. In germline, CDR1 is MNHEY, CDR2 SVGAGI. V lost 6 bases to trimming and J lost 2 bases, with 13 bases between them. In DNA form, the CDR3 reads TGTGCCAGCAGCCGGGGGGGCAGCAACTATGGCTACACCTTC. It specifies CASSRGGSNYGYTF.

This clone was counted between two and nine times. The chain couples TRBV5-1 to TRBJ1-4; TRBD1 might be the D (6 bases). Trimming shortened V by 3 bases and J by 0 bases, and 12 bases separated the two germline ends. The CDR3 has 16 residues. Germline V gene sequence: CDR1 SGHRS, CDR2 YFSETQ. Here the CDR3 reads CASSSGQSTTNEKLFF. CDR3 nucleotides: TGCGCCAGCAGCTCAGGACAGAGCACAACTAATGAAAAACTGTTTTTT.

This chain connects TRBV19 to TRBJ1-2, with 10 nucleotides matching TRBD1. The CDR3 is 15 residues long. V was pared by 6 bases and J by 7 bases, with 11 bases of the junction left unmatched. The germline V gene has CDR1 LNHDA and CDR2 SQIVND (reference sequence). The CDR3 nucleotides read TGTGCCAGTAGCCTAGTGGGGACAGGGGAAGCTGGCTACACCTTC. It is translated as CASSLVGTGEAGYTF.

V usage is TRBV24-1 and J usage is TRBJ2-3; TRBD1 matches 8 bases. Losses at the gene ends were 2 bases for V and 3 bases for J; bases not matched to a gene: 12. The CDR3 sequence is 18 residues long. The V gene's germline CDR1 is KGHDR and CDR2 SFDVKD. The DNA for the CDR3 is TGTGCCACCAGTGATTCCCGAAAGACAGGGGCGGCAACAGATACGCAGTATTTT. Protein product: CATSDSRKTGAATDTQYF.

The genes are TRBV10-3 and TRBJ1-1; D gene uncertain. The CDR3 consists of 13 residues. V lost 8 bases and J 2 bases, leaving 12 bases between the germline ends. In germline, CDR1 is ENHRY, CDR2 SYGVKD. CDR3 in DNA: TGTGCCATCGCGCCAGAGGGCAACACTGAAGCTTTCTTT. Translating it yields CAIAPEGNTEAFF.

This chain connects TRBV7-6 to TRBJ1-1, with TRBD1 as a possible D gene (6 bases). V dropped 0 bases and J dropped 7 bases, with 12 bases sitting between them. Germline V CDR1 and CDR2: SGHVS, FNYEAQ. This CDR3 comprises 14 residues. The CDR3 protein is CASSLARGDGEAFF. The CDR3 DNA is TGTGCCAGCAGCTTAGCGAGGGGGGATGGTGAAGCTTTCTTT.

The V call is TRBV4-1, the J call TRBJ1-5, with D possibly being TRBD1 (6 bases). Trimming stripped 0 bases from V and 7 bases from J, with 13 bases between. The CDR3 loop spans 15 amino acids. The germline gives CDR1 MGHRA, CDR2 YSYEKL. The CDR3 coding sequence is TGCGCCAGCAGCCAAGATGAGGGGGATTTCCAGCCCCAGCATTTT. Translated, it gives CASSQDEGDFQPQHF.

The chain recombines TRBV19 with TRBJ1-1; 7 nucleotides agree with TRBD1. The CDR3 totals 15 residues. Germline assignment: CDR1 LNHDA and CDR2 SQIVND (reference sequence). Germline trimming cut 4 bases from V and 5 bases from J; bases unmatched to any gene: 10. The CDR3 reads CASSKRDRGGTEAFF. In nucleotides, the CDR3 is TGTGCCAGTAGTAAACGGGACAGAGGTGGTACTGAAGCTTTCTTT.

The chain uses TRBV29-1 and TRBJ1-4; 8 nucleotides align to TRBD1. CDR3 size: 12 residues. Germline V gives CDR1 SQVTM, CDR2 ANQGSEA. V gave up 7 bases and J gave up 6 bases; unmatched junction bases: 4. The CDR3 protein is CSANRGDEKLFF. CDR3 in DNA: TGCAGCGCAAACAGGGGGGATGAAAAACTGTTTTTT.

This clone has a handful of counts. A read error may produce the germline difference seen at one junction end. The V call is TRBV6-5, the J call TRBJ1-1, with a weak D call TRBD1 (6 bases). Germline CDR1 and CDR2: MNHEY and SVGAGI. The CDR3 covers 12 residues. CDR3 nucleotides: TGTGCCAGCAGTTACTCGGGGGCTGAGGCTTTCTTT. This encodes CASSYSGAEAFF.

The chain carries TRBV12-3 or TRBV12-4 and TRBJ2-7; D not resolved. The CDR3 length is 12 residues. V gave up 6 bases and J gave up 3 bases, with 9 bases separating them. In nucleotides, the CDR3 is TGTGCCAGCAGACGTAGTCTCTACGAGCAGTACTTC. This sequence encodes CASRRSLYEQYF.

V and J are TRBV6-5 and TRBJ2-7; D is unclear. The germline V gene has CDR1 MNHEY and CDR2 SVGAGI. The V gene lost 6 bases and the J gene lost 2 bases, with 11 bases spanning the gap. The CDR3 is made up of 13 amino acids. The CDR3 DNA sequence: TGTGCCAGCAGATCGTCATCGACCTACGAGCAGTACTTC. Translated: CASRSSSTYEQYF.

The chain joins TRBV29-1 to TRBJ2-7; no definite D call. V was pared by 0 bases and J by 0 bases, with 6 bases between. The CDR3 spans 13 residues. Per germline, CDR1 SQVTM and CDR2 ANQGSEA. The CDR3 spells CSVEDLSSYEQYF. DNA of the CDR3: TGCAGCGTTGAAGATCTGAGCTCCTACGAGCAGTACTTC.

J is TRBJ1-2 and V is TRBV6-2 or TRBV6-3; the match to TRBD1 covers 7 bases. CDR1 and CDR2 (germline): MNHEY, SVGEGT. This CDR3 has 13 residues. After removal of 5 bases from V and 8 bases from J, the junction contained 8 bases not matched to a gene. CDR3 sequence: CASSQTGTAGYTF. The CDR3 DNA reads TGTGCCAGCAGTCAGACAGGGACGGCGGGCTACACCTTC.